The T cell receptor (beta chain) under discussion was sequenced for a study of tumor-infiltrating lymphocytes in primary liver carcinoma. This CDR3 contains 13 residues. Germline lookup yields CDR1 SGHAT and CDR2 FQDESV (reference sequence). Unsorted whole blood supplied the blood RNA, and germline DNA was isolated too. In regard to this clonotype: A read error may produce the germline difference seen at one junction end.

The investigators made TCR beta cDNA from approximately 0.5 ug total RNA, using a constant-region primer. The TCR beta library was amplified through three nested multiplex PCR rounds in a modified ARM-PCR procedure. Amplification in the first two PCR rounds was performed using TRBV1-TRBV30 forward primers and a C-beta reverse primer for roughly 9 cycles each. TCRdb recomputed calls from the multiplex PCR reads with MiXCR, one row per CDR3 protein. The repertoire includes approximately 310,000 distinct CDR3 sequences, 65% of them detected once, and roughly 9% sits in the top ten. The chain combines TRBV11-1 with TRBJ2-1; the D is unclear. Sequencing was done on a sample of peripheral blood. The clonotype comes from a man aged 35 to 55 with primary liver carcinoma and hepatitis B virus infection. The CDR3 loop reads CASGLSSYNEQLF. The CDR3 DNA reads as TGTGCCAGCGGCCTGAGCTCCTACAATGAGCAGTTATTC.